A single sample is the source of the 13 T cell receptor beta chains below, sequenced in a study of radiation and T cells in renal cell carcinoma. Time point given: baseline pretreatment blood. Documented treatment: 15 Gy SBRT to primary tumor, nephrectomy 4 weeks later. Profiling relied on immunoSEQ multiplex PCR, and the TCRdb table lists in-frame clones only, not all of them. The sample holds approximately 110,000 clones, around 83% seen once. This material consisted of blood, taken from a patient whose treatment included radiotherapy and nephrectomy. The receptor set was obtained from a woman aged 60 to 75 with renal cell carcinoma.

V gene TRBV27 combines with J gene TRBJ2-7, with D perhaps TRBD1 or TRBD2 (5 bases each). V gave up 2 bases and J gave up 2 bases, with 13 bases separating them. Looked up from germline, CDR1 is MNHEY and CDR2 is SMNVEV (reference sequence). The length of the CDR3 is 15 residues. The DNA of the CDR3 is TGTGCCAGCAGTTTAATACCCGGGGCCCCCTACGAGCAGTACTTC. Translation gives CASSLIPGAPYEQYF.

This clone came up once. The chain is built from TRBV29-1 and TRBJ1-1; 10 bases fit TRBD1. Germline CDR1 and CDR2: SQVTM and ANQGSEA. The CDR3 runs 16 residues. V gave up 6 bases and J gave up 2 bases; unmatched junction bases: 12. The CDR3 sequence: CSVLGDRGYINTEAFF. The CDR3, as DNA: TGCAGCGTCCTCGGGGACAGGGGATATATTAACACTGAAGCTTTCTTT.

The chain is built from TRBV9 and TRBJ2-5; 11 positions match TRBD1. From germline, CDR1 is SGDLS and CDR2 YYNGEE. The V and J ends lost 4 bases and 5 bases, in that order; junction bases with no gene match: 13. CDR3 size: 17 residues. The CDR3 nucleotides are TGTGCCAGCAGCTCCCGGACAGGGGGCGTCTTAGGGGAGACCCAGTACTTC. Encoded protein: CASSSRTGGVLGETQYF. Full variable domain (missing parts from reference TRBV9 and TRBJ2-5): DSGVTQTPKHLITATGQRVTLRCSPRSGDLSVYWYQQSLDQGLQFLIQYYNGEERAKGNILERFSAQQFPDLHSELNLSSLELGDSALYFCASSSRTGGVLGETQYFGPGTRLLVL.

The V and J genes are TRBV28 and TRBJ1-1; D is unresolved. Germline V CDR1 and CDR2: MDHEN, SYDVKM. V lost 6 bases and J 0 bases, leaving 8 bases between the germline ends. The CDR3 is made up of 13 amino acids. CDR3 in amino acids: CASRVIVNTEAFF. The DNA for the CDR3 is TGTGCCAGCAGGGTGATAGTGAACACTGAAGCTTTCTTT. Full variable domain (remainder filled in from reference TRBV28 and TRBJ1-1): DVKVTQSSRYLVKRTGEKVFLECVQDMDHENMFWYRQDPGLGLRLIYFSYDVKMKEKGDIPEGYSVSREKKERFSLILESASTNQTSMYLCASRVIVNTEAFFGQGTRLTVV.

In DNA form, the CDR3 reads TGTGCCATCAGCCCCGGGACGGGGAACACTGAAGCTTTCTTT. Its protein product is CAISPGTGNTEAFF. The chain joins TRBV10-3 to TRBJ1-1; D possibly corresponds to TRBD1 (5 bases). Germline lookup yields CDR1 ENHRY and CDR2 SYGVKD. Trimming cost V 6 bases and J 1 base, with 12 bases left between them. The CDR3 has 14 residues.

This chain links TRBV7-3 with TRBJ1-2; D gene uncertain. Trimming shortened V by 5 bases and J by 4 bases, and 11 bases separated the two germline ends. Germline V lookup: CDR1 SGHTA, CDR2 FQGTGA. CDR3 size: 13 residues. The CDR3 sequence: CASSPQAGYGYTF. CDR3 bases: TGTGCCAGCAGCCCTCAGGCCGGCTATGGCTACACCTTC.

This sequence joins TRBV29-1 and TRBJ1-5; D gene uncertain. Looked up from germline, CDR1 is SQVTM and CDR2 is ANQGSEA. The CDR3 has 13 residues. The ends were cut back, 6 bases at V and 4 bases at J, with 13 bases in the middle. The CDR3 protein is CSVGSGRNQPQHF. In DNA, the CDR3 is TGCAGCGTGGGGTCCGGGCGAAATCAGCCCCAGCATTTT.

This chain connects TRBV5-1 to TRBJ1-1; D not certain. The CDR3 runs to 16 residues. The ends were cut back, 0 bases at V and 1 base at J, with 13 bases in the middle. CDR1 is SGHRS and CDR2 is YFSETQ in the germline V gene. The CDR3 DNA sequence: TGCGCCAGCAGCTTGGATCGACTTGTAGGGAACACTGAAGCTTTCTTT. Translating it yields CASSLDRLVGNTEAFF.

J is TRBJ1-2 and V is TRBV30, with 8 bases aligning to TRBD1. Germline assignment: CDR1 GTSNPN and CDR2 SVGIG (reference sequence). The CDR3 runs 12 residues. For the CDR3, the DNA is TGTGCTTACGACAGGGGAAACTATGGCTACACCTTC. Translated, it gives CAYDRGNYGYTF.

This CDR3 reads CASSSRGGRHVLTF. DNA for the CDR3: TGTGCCAGCAGTTCCCGGGGAGGCCGTCACGTCCTGACTTTC. This rearrangement joins TRBV6-5 to TRBJ2-6; possible D gene TRBD2, 6 bases. CDR3 size: 14 residues. V was shortened by 4 bases and J by 11 bases, with 15 bases between the two germline ends. The germline CDR1 and CDR2 sequences are MNHEY and SVGAGI.

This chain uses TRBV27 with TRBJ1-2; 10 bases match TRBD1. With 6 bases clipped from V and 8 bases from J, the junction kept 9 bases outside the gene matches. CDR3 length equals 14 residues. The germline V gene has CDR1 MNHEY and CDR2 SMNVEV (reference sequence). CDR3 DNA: TGTGCCAGCAGAAACCGGGACAGGGGCCCCGGCTACACCTTC. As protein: CASRNRDRGPGYTF.

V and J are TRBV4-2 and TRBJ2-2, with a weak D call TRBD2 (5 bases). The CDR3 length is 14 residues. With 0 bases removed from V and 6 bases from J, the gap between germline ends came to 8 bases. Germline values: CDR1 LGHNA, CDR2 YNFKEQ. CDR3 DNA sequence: TGTGCCAGCAGCCAAGATCGGGGTCCCGGGGAGCTGTTTTTT. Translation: CASSQDRGPGELFF.

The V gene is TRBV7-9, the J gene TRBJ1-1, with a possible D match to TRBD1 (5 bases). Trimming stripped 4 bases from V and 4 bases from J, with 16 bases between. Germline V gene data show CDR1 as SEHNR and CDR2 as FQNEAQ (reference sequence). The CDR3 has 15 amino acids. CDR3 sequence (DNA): TGTGCCAGCAGCTCTCCTGGGGGGGGAGTCACTGAAGCTTTCTTT. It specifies CASSSPGGGVTEAFF.